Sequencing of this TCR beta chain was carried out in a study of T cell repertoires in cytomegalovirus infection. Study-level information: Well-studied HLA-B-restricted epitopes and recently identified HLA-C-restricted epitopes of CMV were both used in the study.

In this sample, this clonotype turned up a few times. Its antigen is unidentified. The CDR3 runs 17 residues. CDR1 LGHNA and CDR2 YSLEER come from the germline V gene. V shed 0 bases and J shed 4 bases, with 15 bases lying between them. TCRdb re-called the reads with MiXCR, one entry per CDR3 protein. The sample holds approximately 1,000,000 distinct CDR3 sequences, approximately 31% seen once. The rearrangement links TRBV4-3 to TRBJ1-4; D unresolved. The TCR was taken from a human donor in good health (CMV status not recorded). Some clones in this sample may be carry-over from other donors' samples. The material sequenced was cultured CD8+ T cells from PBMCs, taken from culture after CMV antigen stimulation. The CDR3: CASSQDGVEEFNEKLFF. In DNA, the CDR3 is TGCGCCAGCAGCCAAGATGGGGTGGAGGAGTTTAATGAAAAACTGTTTTTT.